The 12 T cell receptor beta chains listed next were all sequenced from one sample in a study of CD8 T cells in ankylosing spondylitis. Each CDR3 protein gets one entry after TCRdb re-called the 5' RACE reads with MiXCR. In the table there are 180,000 or so distinct CDR3 sequences, 9.5% to 13% of which are singletons. Input material: blood, either unsorted or a sorted T cell fraction (not recorded which). The receptors were sampled from a male donor with ankylosing spondylitis or in good health (not recorded which).

The chain couples TRBV20-1 to TRBJ2-7; 10 bases are a match to TRBD2. Per germline, CDR1 DFQATT and CDR2 SNEGSKA (reference sequence). The trim removed 0 bases at V and 5 bases at J, leaving 10 bases unmatched. This CDR3 spans 16 amino acids. The CDR3 spells CSARDVSPSGRHEQYF. The DNA for the CDR3 is TGCAGTGCTAGAGATGTATCGCCTAGCGGGAGACACGAGCAGTACTTC.

This clonotype was seen only a few times. The chain joins TRBV5-1 to TRBJ1-6; possible D gene TRBD1, 6 bases. Germline CDR1 reads SGHRS; CDR2 reads YFSETQ. V lost 0 bases and J 6 bases, leaving 16 bases between the germline ends. The CDR3 runs 17 residues. CDR3 amino acids: CASSLEGVGRTNSPLHF. CDR3 DNA: TGCGCCAGCAGCTTGGAGGGGGTTGGACGGACTAATTCACCCCTCCACTTT.

This clonotype was detected only a few times. The chain employs TRBV5-6 and TRBJ2-3, with D uncertain. The CDR3 length is 13 residues. In germline, CDR1 is SGHDT, CDR2 YYEEEE. The V gene lost 4 bases and the J gene lost 3 bases, with 9 bases spanning the gap. The CDR3 nucleotides are TGTGCCAGCAGCCCGGGTTTTACAGATACGCAGTATTTT. Its protein is CASSPGFTDTQYF.

This clonotype was counted at least ten times. This chain joins TRBV12-3 or TRBV12-4 and TRBJ2-6; D not certain. This CDR3 spans 14 amino acids. V lost 7 bases to trimming and J lost 2 bases, with 9 bases between them. CDR3 coding DNA: TGTGCCAGCATCACCTCCCCTGGGGCCAACGTCCTGACTTTC. The encoded protein is CASITSPGANVLTF.

The chain joins TRBV11-3 to TRBJ1-2; D uncertain. The germline V gene has CDR1 SGHNT and CDR2 YENEEA. With 4 bases removed from V and 3 bases from J, the gap between germline ends came to 15 bases. This CDR3 contains 15 residues. The CDR3 DNA reads as TGTGCCAGCAGCTCACCCGGTCAATTGCACTATGGCTACACCTTC. Protein sequence: CASSSPGQLHYGYTF.

The J gene is TRBJ2-2, the V gene TRBV5-1; 11 bases match TRBD1. The CDR3 is 16 residues long. Germline V lookup: CDR1 SGHRS, CDR2 YFSETQ. V lost 1 base and J lost 4; bases outside the gene matches: 3. DNA for the CDR3: TGCGCCAGCAGCTTGTTCGGGACAGGGGGCACCGGGGAGCTGTTTTTT. Amino acids: CASSLFGTGGTGELFF.

This clonotype showed up many times. This chain joins TRBV28 and TRBJ2-3, with D perhaps TRBD1 (5 bases). V was pared by 2 bases and J by 4 bases, with 13 bases between. The CDR3 is 15 amino acids. Germline V CDR1 and CDR2: MDHEN, SYDVKM. CDR3 sequence (DNA): TGTGCCAGCAGTTTACCAGGGCCCAACGCAGATACGCAGTATTTT. Translating it yields CASSLPGPNADTQYF.

The sample holds many counts of this clonotype. This chain links TRBV3-1 with TRBJ2-7; no firm D call. Looked up from germline, CDR1 is LGHDT and CDR2 is YNNKEL (reference sequence). The V end lost 3 bases, the J end lost 6 bases, and 12 bases lay between the germline ends. The CDR3 is 13 residues long. This CDR3 is CASSHTSLGEQYF. As DNA, the CDR3 is TGTGCCAGCAGCCATACAAGCCTGGGCGAGCAGTACTTC.

Ten or more counts support this clonotype. V gene TRBV28 combines with J gene TRBJ2-5, with TRBD1 as a possible D gene (6 bases). Germline assignment: CDR1 MDHEN and CDR2 SYDVKM. The CDR3 is made up of 14 amino acids. Between the trimmed V and J ends, which lost 3 bases and 3 bases, there was a span of 11 bases. The CDR3 DNA reads TGTGCCAGCAGTTTTCTGCAGGGGAAAGAGACCCAGTACTTC. This gives the protein CASSFLQGKETQYF.

The table lists this clonotype with a few counts. The chain couples TRBV9 to TRBJ2-1; 10 positions match TRBD1. The CDR3 loop spans 17 amino acids. The junction had 8 bases not matched to a gene; V was cut back by 4 bases and J by 1 base. Germline CDR1 is SGDLS and CDR2 is YYNGEE. CDR3 coding DNA: TGTGCCAGCAGCCTCTTGCCGGGACAGGGGTCCTACAATGAGCAGTTCTTC. Its translation is CASSLLPGQGSYNEQFF.

At least ten counts were recorded for this clonotype. V is TRBV6-1 and J is TRBJ1-5; 8 bases are a match to TRBD1. With V trimmed by 6 bases and J by 0 bases, 7 bases remained unmatched. Germline V lookup: CDR1 MNHNS, CDR2 SASEGT. The CDR3 has 16 residues. CDR3 DNA: TGTGCCAGCAGCTCCGGACAGGGAAATAGCAATCAGCCCCAGCATTTT. This encodes CASSSGQGNSNQPQHF.

As concerns this clonotype: One junction end disagrees with the germline gene, perhaps due to a read error. The chain couples TRBV7-9 to TRBJ2-1, with 7 positions matching TRBD2. Looked up from germline, CDR1 is SEHNR and CDR2 is FQNEAQ (reference sequence). CDR3 length: 16 residues. The CDR3 coding sequence is TGTGTCAGCAGCTTAGCCCAGCGGGGAGCCTACAATGAGCAGTTCTTC. Its translation: CVSSLAQRGAYNEQFF. Full variable domain (remainder filled in from reference TRBV7-9 and TRBJ2-1): DTGVSQNPRHKITKRGQNVTFRCDPISEHNRLYWYRQTLGQGPEFLTYFQNEAQLEKSRLLSDRFSAERPKGSFSTLEIQRTEQGDSAMYLCVSSLAQRGAYNEQFFGPGTRLTVL.